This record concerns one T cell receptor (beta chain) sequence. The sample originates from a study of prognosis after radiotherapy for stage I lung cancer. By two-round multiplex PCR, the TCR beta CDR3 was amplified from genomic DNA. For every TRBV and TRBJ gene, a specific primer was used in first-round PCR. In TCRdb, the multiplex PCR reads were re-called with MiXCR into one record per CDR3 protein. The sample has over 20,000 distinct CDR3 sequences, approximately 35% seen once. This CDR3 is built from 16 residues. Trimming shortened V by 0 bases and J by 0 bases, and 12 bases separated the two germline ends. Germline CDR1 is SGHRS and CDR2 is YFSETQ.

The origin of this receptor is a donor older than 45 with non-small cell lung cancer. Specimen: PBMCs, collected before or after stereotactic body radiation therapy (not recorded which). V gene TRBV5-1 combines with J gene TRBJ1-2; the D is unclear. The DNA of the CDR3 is TGCGCCAGCAGCTTGGGTGGTGCAGAAGCTAACTATGGCTACACCTTC. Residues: CASSLGGAEANYGYTF.